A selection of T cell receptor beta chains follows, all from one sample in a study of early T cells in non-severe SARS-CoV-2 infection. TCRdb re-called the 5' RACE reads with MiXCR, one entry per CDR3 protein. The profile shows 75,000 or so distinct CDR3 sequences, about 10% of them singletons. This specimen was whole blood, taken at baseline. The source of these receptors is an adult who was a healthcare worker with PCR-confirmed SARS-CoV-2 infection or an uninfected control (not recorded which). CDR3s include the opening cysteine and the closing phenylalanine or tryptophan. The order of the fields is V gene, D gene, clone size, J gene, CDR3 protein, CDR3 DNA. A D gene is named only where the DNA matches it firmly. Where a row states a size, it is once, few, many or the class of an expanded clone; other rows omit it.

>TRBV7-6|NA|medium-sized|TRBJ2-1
CASSSRGDSAYNEQFF
TGTGCCAGCAGCTCGCGGGGCGATTCCGCCTACAATGAGCAGTTCTTC
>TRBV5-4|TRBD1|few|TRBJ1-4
CASSGGQGREKLFF
TGTGCCAGCAGCGGGGGACAGGGGCGCGAAAAACTGTTTTTT
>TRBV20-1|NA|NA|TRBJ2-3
CSALTDQQGRRTDTQYF
TGCAGTGCTCTAACAGACCAACAGGGCAGGAGGACAGATACGCAGTATTTT
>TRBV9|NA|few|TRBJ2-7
CASSVGGLISSYEQYF
TGTGCCAGCAGCGTAGGTGGGCTTATTAGCTCCTACGAGCAGTACTTC
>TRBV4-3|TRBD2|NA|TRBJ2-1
CASSQLAGAYNEQFF
TGCGCCAGCAGCCAACTAGCGGGAGCCTACAATGAGCAGTTCTTC
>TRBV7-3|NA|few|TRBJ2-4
CASSLNEGDIQYF
TGTGCCAGCAGCTTAAATGAGGGGGACATTCAGTACTTC
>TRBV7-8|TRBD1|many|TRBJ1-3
CASSSGQGAFSGNTIYF
TGTGCCAGCAGCTCCGGACAGGGGGCTTTCTCTGGAAACACCATATATTTT
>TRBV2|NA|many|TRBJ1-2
CASSSGGVYGYTF
TGTGCCAGCAGTTCCGGTGGGGTCTATGGCTACACCTTC
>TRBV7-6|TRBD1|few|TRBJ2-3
CASSVRGPDTQYF
TGTGCCAGCAGCGTCAGGGGGCCGGATACGCAGTATTTT
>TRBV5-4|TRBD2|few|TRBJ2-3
CASSLSAGGGDTQYF
TGTGCCAGCAGCTTGTCAGCGGGAGGAGGAGATACGCAGTATTTT
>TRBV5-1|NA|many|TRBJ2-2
CASSFTGADGELFF
TGCGCCAGCAGCTTTACTGGGGCTGACGGGGAGCTGTTTTTT
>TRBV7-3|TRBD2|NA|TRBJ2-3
CASSPTGTSGGTQYF
TGTGCCAGCAGCCCCACCGGGACTAGCGGGGGGACGCAGTATTTT
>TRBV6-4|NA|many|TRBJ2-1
CASSDAGTTYNEQFF
TGTGCCAGCAGTGACGCTGGGACGACCTACAATGAGCAGTTCTTC
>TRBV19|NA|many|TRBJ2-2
CASSIDRGELFF
TGTGCCAGTAGTATAGATCGAGGGGAGCTGTTTTTT